The 16 T cell receptor beta chains listed next were all sequenced from one sample in a study of T cells in Graves' hyperthyroidism and ophthalmopathy. Researchers amplified the TCR beta CDR3 regions from RNA transcripts. A first-round RT-PCR of the TCR CDR3 used the HTBI primer set. TCRdb re-derived calls from the multiplex PCR reads in MiXCR, one entry per CDR3 protein. The sample shows 450,000 to 550,000 distinct CDR3 sequences, roughly 24% of them seen only once. Source material: blood. The receptors shown here come from a woman aged 25 to 39 with Graves' ophthalmopathy.

V usage is TRBV19 and J usage is TRBJ1-6; D is undetermined. This CDR3 has 14 amino acids. V lost 6 bases and J 6 bases, leaving 12 bases between the germline ends. From germline, CDR1 is LNHDA and CDR2 SQIVND (reference sequence). CDR3 nucleotide sequence: TGTGCCAGTAGGGAGGCTCTGGGTAATTCACCCCTCCACTTT. It codes for CASREALGNSPLHF.

This clonotype was seen ten or more times. The CDR3 region has the DNA TGTGCCAGCAGTTTACAGGGGAGATTCCGAACCTACACCTTC. It yields the protein CASSLQGRFRTYTF. The V gene is TRBV6-5, the J gene TRBJ1-2, with 7 bases aligning to TRBD1. Trimming took 4 bases from V and 10 from J; bases not matched to a gene: 12. In germline, CDR1 is MNHEY, CDR2 SVGAGI. The CDR3 has 14 residues.

V gene TRBV12-3 or TRBV12-4 combines with J gene TRBJ1-1; perhaps TRBD1 as D (5 bases). The V and J ends lost 3 bases and 1 base respectively, with 9 bases between them. The CDR3 is 14 amino acids. Here the CDR3 DNA reads TGTGCCAGCAGTTTCACAGGCCCGAACACTGAAGCTTTCTTT. This sequence encodes CASSFTGPNTEAFF.

This clonotype was detected many times. The chain combines TRBV6-5 with TRBJ2-7; D may be TRBD2 (5 bases). Looked up from germline, CDR1 is MNHEY and CDR2 is SVGAGI. Trimming stripped 0 bases from V and 6 bases from J, with 9 bases between. The CDR3 extends over 13 amino acids. The CDR3 protein is CASSYSRAAEQYF. The CDR3 nucleotides read TGTGCCAGCAGTTACTCGAGGGCAGCCGAGCAGTACTTC.

This clonotype occurred many times. The rearrangement joins TRBV2 to TRBJ2-7; D unresolved. This CDR3 has 13 residues. The V gene lost 1 base and the J gene lost 3 bases, with 7 bases spanning the gap. Germline CDR1 is SNHLY and CDR2 is FYNNEI. Here the CDR3 reads CASSEERLYEQYF. In DNA form, the CDR3 reads TGTGCCAGCAGTGAAGAGCGACTCTACGAGCAGTACTTC.

This clonotype was recorded a few times. The V and J genes are TRBV20-1 and TRBJ1-2; D unclear. This CDR3 comprises 13 residues. Trimming took 0 bases from V and 4 from J, leaving 9 bases between them. Germline CDR1 DFQATT, CDR2 SNEGSKA (reference sequence). In DNA form, the CDR3 reads TGCAGTGCTAGAGATGACGCGCGCTATGGCTACACCTTC. It translates to CSARDDARYGYTF.

Remarks on this clonotype: As the CDR3 is not closed by the conserved phenylalanine or tryptophan, this likely results from a read error. The genes are TRBV12-3 or TRBV12-4 and TRBJ1-1; possibly TRBD1 for D (6 bases). The CDR3 spans 14 residues. In DNA, the CDR3 is TGTGCCAGCAGTTTACGAGACGGGGACACTGGAGCTTTCCTT. Translated: CASSLRDGDTGAFL.

This clonotype has only a few counts. The chain recombines TRBV2 with TRBJ2-4; D possibly corresponds to TRBD1 (7 bases). The CDR3 is 14 amino acids. V was trimmed by 3 bases and J by 8 bases, leaving 14 bases between them. Germline V CDR1 and CDR2: SNHLY, FYNNEI. CDR3 bases: TGTGCCAGCAGTGACCTGTCCAGGGGGGACATTCAGTACTTC. Residues: CASSDLSRGDIQYF.

This clonotype has just one count. V and J are TRBV4-1 and TRBJ1-2; 10 bases fit TRBD1. This CDR3 has 16 amino acids. The J segment lost 8 bases and the V segment lost 0 bases, leaving 9 bases of the junction unmatched. Per the germline V gene, CDR1 is MGHRA and CDR2 is YSYEKL. The CDR3 spells CASSQDRGTGVGGYTF. The CDR3 DNA follows: TGCGCCAGCAGCCAAGATCGGGGGACAGGGGTTGGCGGCTACACCTTC.

A single count supports this clonotype. The chain joins TRBV19 to TRBJ2-7; 10 bases align to TRBD1. This CDR3 spans 15 amino acids. The V gene end was trimmed by 8 bases and the J gene end by 4 bases; junction bases not matched to a gene: 11. Looked up from germline, CDR1 is LNHDA and CDR2 is SQIVND (reference sequence). The CDR3 nucleotides are TGTGCCAGTGGTCATCGAGGACAGGGGGTTTACGAGCAGTACTTC. It specifies CASGHRGQGVYEQYF.

This clonotype has at least ten counts. The J gene is TRBJ1-1, the V gene TRBV4-1; no clear D. Trimming stripped 0 bases from V and 0 bases from J, with 8 bases between. The CDR3 is 15 residues long. Germline CDR1 reads MGHRA; CDR2 reads YSYEKL. The CDR3 DNA is TGCGCCAGCAGCCAAGAACCGATCATGAACACTGAAGCTTTCTTT. Translation: CASSQEPIMNTEAFF.

This clonotype has more than one count but fewer than ten. The chain recombines TRBV30 with TRBJ2-7, with 8 bases matching TRBD1. Germline CDR1 is GTSNPN and CDR2 is SVGIG (reference sequence). Trimming removed 5 bases from V and 3 bases from J; junction bases left unmatched: 9. This CDR3 is 14 amino acids long. In DNA, the CDR3 is TGTGCCTGGGGAGCCAAGGACAGGGACTACGAGCAGTACTTC. The encoded protein is CAWGAKDRDYEQYF.

The chain joins TRBV12-3 or TRBV12-4 to TRBJ2-3; 11 bases match TRBD2. The CDR3 extends over 15 amino acids. V lost 4 bases, J lost 5 bases, and 5 bases stayed unmatched. The CDR3 spells CASSSVSGGVDTQYF. The CDR3 DNA reads TGTGCCAGCAGTTCGGTTAGCGGGGGGGTAGATACGCAGTATTTT.

This chain links TRBV7-9 with TRBJ2-5; 11 bases are shared with TRBD1. Per germline, CDR1 SEHNR and CDR2 FQNEAQ (reference sequence). V dropped 4 bases and J dropped 0; count of bases not matched to a gene: 4. The CDR3 extends over 16 amino acids. The CDR3 spells CASSSGTGGYQETQYF. Here the CDR3 DNA reads TGTGCCAGCAGCTCCGGGACAGGGGGTTACCAAGAGACCCAGTACTTC.

For this clonotype: This sequence may be a read error, since a much larger clone differs from it by one base. The rearrangement joins TRBV30 to TRBJ2-7, with D perhaps TRBD1 or TRBD2 (5 bases each). Germline CDR1 and CDR2: GTSNPN and SVGIG (reference sequence). The length of the CDR3 is 13 residues. CDR3 sequence: CAQGAGSPYEQYF. CDR3 DNA sequence: TGTGCACAAGGGGCTGGGAGCCCTTACGAGCAGTACTTC.

The chain uses TRBV20-1 and TRBJ2-2, with 7 bases lining up with TRBD2. The germline V gene encodes CDR1 DFQATT and CDR2 SNEGSKA (reference sequence). The CDR3 spans 15 residues. V shed 1 base, J shed 5 bases, and the junction held 7 bases outside the gene matches. CDR3 sequence: CSARVVGRATGELFF. DNA for the CDR3: TGCAGTGCTAGAGTAGTTGGGAGGGCGACCGGGGAGCTGTTTTTT.